This TCR beta chain emerged from a study of T cell responses to AZD1222 COVID-19 vaccine. Overall study results and limits: The donor cohort was predominantly white British with a female majority, and clonal diversity may have been underestimated. None of the repertoires were sampled until the peak T cell response had passed. Nearly half of unique spike-specific TCRs reportedly avoided B.1.351 and B.1.1.7 mutated regions.

Comment on this clone: Its antigen is currently unknown.

The assay was immunoSEQ multiplex PCR, and TCRdb's table has in-frame clones only and misses some. The repertoire holds under 200,000 clones, with under 95% as singletons. The sample consisted of peripheral blood, taken on day 0 of MenACWY control vaccination. The receptor was derived from an adult in good health.

Here the CDR3 DNA reads TGTGCCAGTAGTTCCCGTCTCTCGGAACTAGATACGCAGTATTTT. It yields the protein CASSSRLSELDTQYF. The chain recombines TRBV19 with TRBJ2-3; D unresolved. Germline-derived CDR1 and CDR2 are LNHDA and SQIVND (reference sequence). The CDR3 is made up of 15 amino acids. Trimming removed 5 bases from V and 5 bases from J, with 17 bases in between.